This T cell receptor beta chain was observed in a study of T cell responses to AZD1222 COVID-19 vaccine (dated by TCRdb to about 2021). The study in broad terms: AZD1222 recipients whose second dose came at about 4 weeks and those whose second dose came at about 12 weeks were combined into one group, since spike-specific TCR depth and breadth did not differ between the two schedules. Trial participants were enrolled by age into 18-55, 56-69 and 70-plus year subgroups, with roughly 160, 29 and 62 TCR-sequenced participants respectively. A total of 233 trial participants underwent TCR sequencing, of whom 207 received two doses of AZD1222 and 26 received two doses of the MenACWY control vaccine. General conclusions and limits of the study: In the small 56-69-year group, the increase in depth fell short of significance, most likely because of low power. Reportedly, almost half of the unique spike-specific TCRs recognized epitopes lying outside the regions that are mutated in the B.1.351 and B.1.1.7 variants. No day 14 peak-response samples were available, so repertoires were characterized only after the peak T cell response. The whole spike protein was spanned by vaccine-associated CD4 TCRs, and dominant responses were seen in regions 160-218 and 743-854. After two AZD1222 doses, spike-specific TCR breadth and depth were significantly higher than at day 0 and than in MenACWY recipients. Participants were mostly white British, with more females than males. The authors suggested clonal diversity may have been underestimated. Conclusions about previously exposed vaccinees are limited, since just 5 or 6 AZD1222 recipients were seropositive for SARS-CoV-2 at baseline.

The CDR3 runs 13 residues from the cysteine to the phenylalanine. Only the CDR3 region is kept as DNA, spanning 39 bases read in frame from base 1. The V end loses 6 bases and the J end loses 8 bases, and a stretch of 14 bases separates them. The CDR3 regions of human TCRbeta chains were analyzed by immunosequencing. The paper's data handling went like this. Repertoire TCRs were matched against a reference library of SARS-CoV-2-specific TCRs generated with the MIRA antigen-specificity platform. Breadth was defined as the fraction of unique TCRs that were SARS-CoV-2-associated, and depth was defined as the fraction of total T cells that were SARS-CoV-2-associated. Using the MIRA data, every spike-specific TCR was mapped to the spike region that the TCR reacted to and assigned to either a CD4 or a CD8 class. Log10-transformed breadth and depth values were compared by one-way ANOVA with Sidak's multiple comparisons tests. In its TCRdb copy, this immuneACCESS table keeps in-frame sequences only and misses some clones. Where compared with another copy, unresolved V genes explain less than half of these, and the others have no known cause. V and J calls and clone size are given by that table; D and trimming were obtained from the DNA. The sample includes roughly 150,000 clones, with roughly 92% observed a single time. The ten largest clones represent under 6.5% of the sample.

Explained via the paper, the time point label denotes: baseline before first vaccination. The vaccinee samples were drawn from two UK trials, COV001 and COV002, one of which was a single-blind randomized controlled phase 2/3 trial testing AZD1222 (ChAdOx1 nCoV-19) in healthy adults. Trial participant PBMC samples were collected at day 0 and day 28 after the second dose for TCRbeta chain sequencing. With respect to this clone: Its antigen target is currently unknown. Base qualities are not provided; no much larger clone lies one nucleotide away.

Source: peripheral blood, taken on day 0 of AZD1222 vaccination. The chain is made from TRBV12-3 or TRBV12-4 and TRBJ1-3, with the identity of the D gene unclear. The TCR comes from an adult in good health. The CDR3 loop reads CASSPGWEDTIYF. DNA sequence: TGTGCCAGCAGCCCCGGGTGGGAGGACACCATATATTTT.